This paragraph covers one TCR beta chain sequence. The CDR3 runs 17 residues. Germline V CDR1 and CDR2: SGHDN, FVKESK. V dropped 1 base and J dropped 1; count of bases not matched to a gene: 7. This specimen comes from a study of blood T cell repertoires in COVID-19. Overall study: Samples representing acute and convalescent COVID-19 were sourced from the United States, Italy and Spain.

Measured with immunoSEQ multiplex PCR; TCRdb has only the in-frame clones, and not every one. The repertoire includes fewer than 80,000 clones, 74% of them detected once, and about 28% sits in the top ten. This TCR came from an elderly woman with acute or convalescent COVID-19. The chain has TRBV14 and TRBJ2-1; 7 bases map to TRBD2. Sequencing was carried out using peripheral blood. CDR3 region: CASSQGFSGLSYNEQFF. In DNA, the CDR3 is TGTGCCAGCAGCCAAGGGTTTTCGGGACTATCCTACAATGAGCAGTTCTTC.